This record looks at one TCR beta chain sequence and its context. It lacks a known antigen. It has no much larger one-base neighbor in the sample; base qualities were not kept. The sample is drawn from a study of blood T cell repertoires in COVID-19 (TCRdb year 2020). Notes on the research overall: Samples covering the acute and convalescent phases of COVID-19 were provided by collaborators in the United States, Italy and Spain. The samples were drawn from two sources: the first 160 participants of the ongoing ImmuneRACE study, and 1,000 to 1,500 subjects contributed by 6 global collaborators. The material from the prospective study consisted of cDNA or gDNA derived from T cells, B-cell-depleted T cells, or PBMCs. The repertoires were released in a freely available public database intended as a resource for research on the immune response to SARS-CoV-2. Subjects who had been exposed to COVID-19, were actively infected with it, or had recovered from it provided the deeply sampled blood TCRbeta repertoires that made up the dataset. Nearly every sample came with metadata listing a de-identified subject ID, COVID-19 status, age in years and sex. Where available, HLA class I and class II types were taken from metadata supplied by the sample provider and were not determined by assay-based typing. Paper-wide results and their limitations: How much clinical and demographic metadata was included differed by source and by participant, and the metadata was provided uncurated.

Trimming removed 5 bases from V and 0 bases from J, leaving 14 bases between the germline ends. CDR1 and CDR2 are drawn from the germline V gene: SGHNT, YENEEA. The CDR3 sequence holds 16 residues, the cysteine and phenylalanine included. Of the read, only the CDR3 DNA is kept; its 48 bases are in frame from base 1. The immunoSEQ Assay, a bias-controlled multiplex PCR, was used to amplify TCRbeta CDR3 regions from genomic DNA. Per the source publication's procedure: The number of nucleated cells in each sample was estimated by amplification of reference gene primers within the assay. To quantify the absolute abundance of each unique TCRbeta CDR3 rearrangement, sequence reads were collapsed and filtered. For each sample, productive Simpson clonality was calculated by taking the square root of Simpson's diversity index across productive rearrangements. Not all clones reach the TCRdb copy of this immuneACCESS table, which keeps in-frame sequences only. Checked studies attribute under half of the gap to unresolved V genes and leave the rest unexplained. The V and J calls and the clone size are those of that table, but D and trimming were determined from the DNA. A total of roughly 250,000 clones appear in this sample, approximately 91% of them only once. The ten largest clones represent 2.1% of the sample.

Another Seattle source contributed samples from volunteer blood donors who had recovered from COVID-19. Whole blood was collected in K2EDTA tubes by collaborating institutions according to the institutions' own protocols. For TCRbeta analysis, collaborator samples were shipped as frozen whole blood, as isolated PBMCs, or as DNA extracted from either sample type. Here the chain combines TRBV11-3 and TRBJ2-1; TRBD2 could be the D gene, as 6 bases match. The sample comprised peripheral blood. The sequence derives from a woman aged 35 to 49 who had recovered from COVID-19. The CDR3 protein sequence reads: CASSAVLASSYNEQFF. The nucleotide sequence is TGTGCCAGCAGCGCCGTACTAGCCTCCTCCTACAATGAGCAGTTCTTC. Supplemented by the reference TRBV11-3 and TRBJ2-1 proteins around the CDR3, the complete variable domain is EAGVVQSPRYKIIEKKQPVAFWCNPISGHNTLYWYLQNLGQGPELLIRYENEEAVDDSQLPKDRFSAERLKGVDSTLKIQPAELGDSAVYLCASSAVLASSYNEQFFGPGTRLTVL.